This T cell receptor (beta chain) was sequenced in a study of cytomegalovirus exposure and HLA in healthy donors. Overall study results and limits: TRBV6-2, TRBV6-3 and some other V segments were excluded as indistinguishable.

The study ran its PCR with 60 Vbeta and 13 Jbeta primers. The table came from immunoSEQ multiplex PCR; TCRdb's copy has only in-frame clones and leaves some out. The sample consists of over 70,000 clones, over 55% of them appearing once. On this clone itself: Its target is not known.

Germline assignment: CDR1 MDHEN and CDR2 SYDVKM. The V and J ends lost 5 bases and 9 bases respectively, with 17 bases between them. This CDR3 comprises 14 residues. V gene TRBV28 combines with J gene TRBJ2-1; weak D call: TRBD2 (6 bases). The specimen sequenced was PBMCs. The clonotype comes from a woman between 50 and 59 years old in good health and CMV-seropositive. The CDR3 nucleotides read TGTGCCAGCAGTCGCCACGACTTTAGCGGTGAGCAGTTCTTC. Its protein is CASSRHDFSGEQFF.